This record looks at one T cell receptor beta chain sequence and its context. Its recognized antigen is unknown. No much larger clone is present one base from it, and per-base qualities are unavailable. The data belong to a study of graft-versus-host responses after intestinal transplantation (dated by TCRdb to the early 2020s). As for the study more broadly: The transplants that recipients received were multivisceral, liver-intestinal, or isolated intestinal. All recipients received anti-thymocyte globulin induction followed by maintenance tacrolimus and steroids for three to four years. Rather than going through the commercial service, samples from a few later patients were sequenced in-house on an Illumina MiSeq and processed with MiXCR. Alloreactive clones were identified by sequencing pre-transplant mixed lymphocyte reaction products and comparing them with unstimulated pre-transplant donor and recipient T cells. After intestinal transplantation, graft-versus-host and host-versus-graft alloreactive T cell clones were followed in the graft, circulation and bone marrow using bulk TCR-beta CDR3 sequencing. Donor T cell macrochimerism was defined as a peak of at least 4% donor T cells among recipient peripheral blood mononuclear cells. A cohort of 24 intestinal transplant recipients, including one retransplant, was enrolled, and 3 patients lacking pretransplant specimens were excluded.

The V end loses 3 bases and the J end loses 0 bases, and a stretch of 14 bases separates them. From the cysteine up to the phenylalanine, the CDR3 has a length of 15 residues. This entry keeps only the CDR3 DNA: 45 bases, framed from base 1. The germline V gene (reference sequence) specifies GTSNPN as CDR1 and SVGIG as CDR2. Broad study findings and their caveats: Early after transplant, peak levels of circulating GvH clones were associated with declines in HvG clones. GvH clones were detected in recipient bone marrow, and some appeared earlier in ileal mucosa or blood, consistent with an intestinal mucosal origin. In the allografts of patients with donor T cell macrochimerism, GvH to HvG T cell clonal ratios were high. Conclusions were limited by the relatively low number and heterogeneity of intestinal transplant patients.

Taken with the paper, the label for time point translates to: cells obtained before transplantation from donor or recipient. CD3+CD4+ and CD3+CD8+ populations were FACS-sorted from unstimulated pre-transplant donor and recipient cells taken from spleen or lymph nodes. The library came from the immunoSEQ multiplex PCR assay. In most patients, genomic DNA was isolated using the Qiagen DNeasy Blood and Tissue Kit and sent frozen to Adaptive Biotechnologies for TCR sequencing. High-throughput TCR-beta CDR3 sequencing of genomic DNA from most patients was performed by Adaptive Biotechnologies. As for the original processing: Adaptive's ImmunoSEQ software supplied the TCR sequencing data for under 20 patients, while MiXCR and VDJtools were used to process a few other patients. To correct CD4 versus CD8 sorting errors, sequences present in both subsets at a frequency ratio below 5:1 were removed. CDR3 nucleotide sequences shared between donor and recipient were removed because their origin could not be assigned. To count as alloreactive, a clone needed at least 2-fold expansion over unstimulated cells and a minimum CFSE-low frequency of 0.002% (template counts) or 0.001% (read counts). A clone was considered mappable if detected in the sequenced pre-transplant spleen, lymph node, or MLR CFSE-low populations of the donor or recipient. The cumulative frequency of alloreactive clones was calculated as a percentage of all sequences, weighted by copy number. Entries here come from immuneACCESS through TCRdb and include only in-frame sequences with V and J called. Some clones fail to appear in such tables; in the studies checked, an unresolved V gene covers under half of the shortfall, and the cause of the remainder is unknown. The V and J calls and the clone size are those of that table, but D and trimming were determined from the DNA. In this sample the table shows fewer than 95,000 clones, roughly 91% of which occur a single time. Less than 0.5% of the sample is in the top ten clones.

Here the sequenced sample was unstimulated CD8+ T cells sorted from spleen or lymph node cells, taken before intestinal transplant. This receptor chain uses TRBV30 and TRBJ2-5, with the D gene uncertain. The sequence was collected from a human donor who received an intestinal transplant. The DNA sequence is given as TGTGCCTGGAGAACCGGGTCAAAGTACCAAGAGACCCAGTACTTC. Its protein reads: CAWRTGSKYQETQYF. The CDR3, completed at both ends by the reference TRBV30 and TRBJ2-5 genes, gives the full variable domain SQTIHQWPATLVQPVGSPLSLECTVEGTSNPNLYWYRQAAGRGLQLLFYSVGIGQISSEVPQNLSASRPQDRQFILSSKKLLLSDSGFYLCAWRTGSKYQETQYFGPGTRLLVL.